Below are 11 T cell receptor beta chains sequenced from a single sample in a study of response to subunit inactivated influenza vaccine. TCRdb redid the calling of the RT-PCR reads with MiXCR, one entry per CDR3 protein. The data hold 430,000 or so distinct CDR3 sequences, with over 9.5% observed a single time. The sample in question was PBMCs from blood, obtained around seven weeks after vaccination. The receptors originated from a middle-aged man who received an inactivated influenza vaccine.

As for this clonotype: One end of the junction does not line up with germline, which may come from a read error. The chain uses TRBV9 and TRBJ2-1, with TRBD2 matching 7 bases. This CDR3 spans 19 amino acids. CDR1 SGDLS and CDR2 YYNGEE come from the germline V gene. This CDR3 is CASSVSRQAGGSSYNEHFF. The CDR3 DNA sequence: TGTGCCAGCAGCGTCTCCCGGCAAGCGGGCGGGAGCTCCTACAATGAGCATTTCTTC.

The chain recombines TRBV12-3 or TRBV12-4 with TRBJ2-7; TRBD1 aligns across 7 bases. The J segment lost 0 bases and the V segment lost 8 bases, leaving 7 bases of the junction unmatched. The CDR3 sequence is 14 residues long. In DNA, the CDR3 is TGTGCCAGCGGAAGACAGGGCGACTCCTACGAGCAGTACTTC. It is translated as CASGRQGDSYEQYF.

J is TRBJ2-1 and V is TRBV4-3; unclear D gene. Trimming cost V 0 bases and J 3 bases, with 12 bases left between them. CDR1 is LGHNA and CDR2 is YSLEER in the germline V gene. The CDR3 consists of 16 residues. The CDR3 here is CASSQDLLGGYNEQFF. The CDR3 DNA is TGCGCCAGCAGCCAAGATTTACTTGGTGGCTACAATGAGCAGTTCTTC.

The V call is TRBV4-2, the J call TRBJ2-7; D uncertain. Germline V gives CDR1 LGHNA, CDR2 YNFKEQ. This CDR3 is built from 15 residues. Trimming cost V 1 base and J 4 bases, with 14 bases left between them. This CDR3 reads CASSQGSQGFYEQYF. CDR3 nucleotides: TGTGCCAGCAGCCAAGGATCCCAAGGATTTTACGAGCAGTACTTC.

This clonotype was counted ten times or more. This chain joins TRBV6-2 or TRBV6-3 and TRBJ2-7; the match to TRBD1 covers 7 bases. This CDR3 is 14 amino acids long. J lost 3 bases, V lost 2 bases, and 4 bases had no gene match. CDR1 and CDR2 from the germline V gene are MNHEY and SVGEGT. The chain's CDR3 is CASSYPGQFYEQYF. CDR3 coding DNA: TGTGCCAGCAGTTACCCGGGACAGTTCTACGAGCAGTACTTC.

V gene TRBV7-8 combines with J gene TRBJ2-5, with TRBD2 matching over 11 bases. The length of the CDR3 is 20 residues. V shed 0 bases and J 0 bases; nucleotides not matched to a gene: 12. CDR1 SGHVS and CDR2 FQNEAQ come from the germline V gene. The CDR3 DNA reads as TGTGCCAGCAGCTTAGCGCTTGAGCCTAGCGGGAGGATGGACCAAGAGACCCAGTACTTC. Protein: CASSLALEPSGRMDQETQYF.

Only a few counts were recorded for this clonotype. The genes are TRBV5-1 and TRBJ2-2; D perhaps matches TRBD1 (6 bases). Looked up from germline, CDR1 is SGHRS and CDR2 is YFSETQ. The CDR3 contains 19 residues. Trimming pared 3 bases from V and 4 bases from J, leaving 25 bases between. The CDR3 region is CASSSFPKGSGDGTGELFF. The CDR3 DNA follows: TGCGCCAGCAGCTCCTTCCCGAAGGGGTCAGGGGACGGCACCGGGGAGCTGTTTTTT.

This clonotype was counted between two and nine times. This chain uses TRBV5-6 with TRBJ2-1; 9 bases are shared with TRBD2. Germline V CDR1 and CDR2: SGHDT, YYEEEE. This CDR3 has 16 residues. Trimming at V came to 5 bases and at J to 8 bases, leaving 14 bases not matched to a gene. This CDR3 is CASSLNAGGYMDEQFF. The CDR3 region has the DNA TGTGCCAGCAGTCTGAACGCGGGGGGGTACATGGATGAGCAGTTCTTC.

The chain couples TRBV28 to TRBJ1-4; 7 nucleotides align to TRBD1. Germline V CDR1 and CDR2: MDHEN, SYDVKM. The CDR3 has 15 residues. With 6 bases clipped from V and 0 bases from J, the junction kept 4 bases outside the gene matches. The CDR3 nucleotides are TGTGCCAGCAGATGGGACAGCACAACTAATGAAAAACTGTTTTTT. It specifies CASRWDSTTNEKLFF.

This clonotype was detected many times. The CDR3 nucleotides read TGCAGTGCTAGCCATGGAGGGGGCTATGAAAAACTGTTTTTT. Encoded protein: CSASHGGGYEKLFF. The chain employs TRBV20-1 and TRBJ1-4; 7 bases line up with TRBD1. CDR1 is DFQATT, CDR2 SNEGSKA, per germline (reference sequence). The length of the CDR3 is 14 residues. The V segment lost 3 bases and the J segment 6 bases; nucleotides outside the gene matches: 7.

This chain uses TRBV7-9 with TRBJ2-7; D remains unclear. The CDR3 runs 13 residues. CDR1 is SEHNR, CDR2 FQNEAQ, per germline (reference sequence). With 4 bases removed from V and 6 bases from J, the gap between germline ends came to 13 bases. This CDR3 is CASSSQVGGEQYF. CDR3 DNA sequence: TGTGCCAGCAGCTCCCAGGTTGGTGGCGAGCAGTACTTC.